The clone carrying this T cell receptor beta chain was seen a handful of times. The data were taken from a study of T-cell reconstitution after alpha-beta-depleted transplantation in children. Unique molecular identifiers tagged the TCRbeta library. A single record per CDR3 protein comes from TCRdb applying MiXCR to the PCR reads. The sample has over 85,000 distinct CDR3 sequences, 10% seen once. Specimen: PBMCs from the stem cell graft donor, collected from the stem cell graft. The sequence derives from a human donor who donated a stem cell graft to a child with acute lymphoblastic leukemia.

CDR3 DNA sequence: TGTGCCAGCAGCTTACTTAGCGGGAGAGGGGAGCAGTTCTTC. Translation gives CASSLLSGRGEQFF. The J gene is TRBJ2-1, the V gene TRBV7-6; TRBD2 matches at 9 bases. The V and J ends lost 2 bases and 10 bases, in that order; junction bases with no gene match: 6. CDR3 length equals 14 residues. The germline V gene has CDR1 SGHVS and CDR2 FNYEAQ.